This T cell receptor (beta chain) was profiled in a study of cytomegalovirus exposure and HLA in healthy donors. For the study at large: The early release's HLA-typed donors yielded approximately 85 million unique TCRs. General observations from the study: In a later analysis, across HLA loci, associated TCR counts were highest for DRB1, lowest for HLA-C. In vitro checks showed that three CMV-associated chains really do target CMV antigens.

Details on this clone: Its cognate antigen is unknown.

Use of 60 Vbeta and 13 Jbeta primers characterized the PCR. Assay: immunoSEQ multiplex PCR; the TCRdb copy retains only in-frame clones and omits some. This table holds under 200,000 clones, roughly four fifths found once. The CDR3 contains 15 residues. The V gene's germline CDR1 is MGHRA and CDR2 YSYEKL. The ends were cut back, 1 base at V and 2 bases at J, with 12 bases in the middle. The sequenced material came from PBMCs. The sequence was collected from a woman under 30 in good health and CMV-seronegative. V gene TRBV4-1 combines with J gene TRBJ2-7; no clear D. The CDR3 region has the DNA TGCGCCAGCAGCCAAGCTGATCACAGTCCCTACGAGCAGTACTTC. It translates to CASSQADHSPYEQYF.